This entry lists 13 T cell receptor beta chains sequenced from one sample in a study of T cell clusters in autoimmune cytopenias. TRB amplification used roughly 250 ng of peripheral blood genomic DNA. TRB rearrangements were amplified by touch-down multiplex PCR with mixed TRB-A/B primers. Each CDR3 protein gets one entry in TCRdb, which reprocessed the multiplex PCR reads and gives no DNA. The clone table shows more than 13,000 distinct CDR3 sequences, with the ten largest holding roughly 2.1%. Sequencing was performed on peripheral blood. These receptors originate from a human donor with an autoimmune cytopenia or autoimmune hepatitis (not recorded which).

Measured by frequency, this clonotype is medium-sized. V is TRBV27 and J is TRBJ2-3; TCRdb selects TRBD1, and the lack of DNA leaves this call unchecked. The CDR3 is 15 amino acids. Germline CDR1 MNHEY, CDR2 SMNVEV (reference sequence). CDR3 sequence: CASSHDRDGTDTQYF.

Here the CDR3 reads CASAGRTSGRISTDTQYF. The chain recombines TRBV6-4 with TRBJ2-3; there is no DNA to check the TCRdb D call of TRBD2. Germline V CDR1 and CDR2: MRHNA, SNTAGT. The CDR3 is 18 residues long.

Frequency places this clonotype as medium-sized. The chain links TRBV6-5 to TRBJ2-5. This CDR3 comprises 15 residues. The germline V gene has CDR1 MNHEY and CDR2 SVGAGI. CDR3 sequence reads: CASSYSLWDQETQYF.

The V call is TRBV19, the J call TRBJ2-1; absent DNA, TCRdb's TRBD2 call cannot be checked. The CDR3 is 15 residues long. CDR1 and CDR2 (germline): LNHDA, SQIVND (reference sequence). CDR3 residues: CASSPRTSVNNEQFF. Full variable domain (rest looked up from reference TRBV19 and TRBJ2-1): DGGITQSPKYLFRKEGQNVTLSCEQNLNHDAMYWYRQDPGQGLRLIYYSQIVNDFQKGDIAEGYSVSREKKESFPLTVTSAQKNPTAFYLCASSPRTSVNNEQFFGPGTRLTVL.

The V call is TRBV27, the J call TRBJ2-1; TCRdb's D call of TRBD1 is untestable without DNA. Germline V gene data show CDR1 as MNHEY and CDR2 as SMNVEV (reference sequence). The CDR3 runs to 16 residues. CDR3 protein: CASSYVGGTLNNEQFF.

The rearrangement uses TRBV19 and TRBJ2-7; TCRdb's D gene call, TRBD1, goes unchecked for lack of DNA. The length of the CDR3 is 14 residues. Germline lookup yields CDR1 LNHDA and CDR2 SQIVND (reference sequence). The CDR3 reads CASRSGTGMYEQYF.

The chain recombines TRBV5-6 with TRBJ2-7; TCRdb's D gene call, TRBD1, goes unchecked for lack of DNA. Germline V lookup: CDR1 SGHDT, CDR2 YYEEEE. The CDR3 totals 14 residues. The CDR3 protein is CASSLAQGSYEQYF.

The V and J genes are TRBV7-2 and TRBJ2-1; the TCRdb D gene call, TRBD2, has no DNA to confirm it. This CDR3 contains 17 residues. Germline CDR1 is SGHTA and CDR2 is FQGNSA. This CDR3 is CASSSRTGLAKYNEQFF. The complete variable domain, with remaining parts taken from reference TRBV7-2 and TRBJ2-1, reads GAGVSQSPSNKVTEKGKDVELRCDPISGHTALYWYRQSLGQGLEFLIYFQGNSAPDKSGLPSDRFSAERTGGSVSTLTIQRTQQEDSAVYLCASSSRTGLAKYNEQFFGPGTRLTVL.

This clonotype registers medium-sized (0.01 to 0.1%) by frequency. The rearrangement joins TRBV29-1 to TRBJ2-1; TCRdb's assignment of TRBD2 cannot be checked, as there is no DNA. The CDR3 consists of 14 residues. Germline V CDR1 and CDR2: SQVTM, ANQGSEA. CDR3 amino acids: CSVRPGLVRNEQFF.

The chain couples TRBV6-5 to TRBJ2-7. The CDR3 runs to 11 residues. CDR1 and CDR2 from the germline V gene are MNHEY and SVGAGI. The CDR3 loop reads CASSYLDEQYF.

The chain uses TRBV6-6 and TRBJ1-6. CDR3 length: 14 residues. CDR1 and CDR2 (germline): MNHNY, SVGAGI (reference sequence). The CDR3 loop reads CASSKSSYNSPLHF.

This CDR3 is CASTAGGNYGYTF. The V gene is TRBV6-5, the J gene TRBJ1-2; the D call from TCRdb, TRBD1, cannot be confirmed without DNA. The CDR3 has 13 amino acids. From germline, CDR1 is MNHEY and CDR2 SVGAGI.

The V and J genes are TRBV5-1 and TRBJ2-3; checking the TCRdb D call of TRBD2 is not possible without DNA. This CDR3 spans 17 amino acids. The V gene's germline CDR1 is SGHRS and CDR2 YFSETQ. The chain's CDR3 is CASSLGLLAGRTDTQYF.